Below are 8 T cell receptor beta chains sequenced from a single sample in a study of Ad26.COV2.S vaccination and SARS-CoV-2 variants. Assay used: immunoSEQ multiplex PCR; TCRdb lists only in-frame clones, some missing. This table has fewer than 300,000 clones, more than 70% appearing once. Treatment specified: over 15 received Ad26.COV2.S at low or high dose, single or two shots; 5 received placebo; per-sample allocation not given. Vaccine and placebo recipients were sampled on day 63 after the first injection. Source: peripheral blood, taken in a trial of Ad26.COV2.S vaccine versus placebo. These receptors all stem from a person aged 18-60 years who received the Ad26.COV2.S COVID-19 vaccine or a placebo.

The chain joins TRBV18 to TRBJ1-1, with TRBD1 identical over 7 bases. The CDR3 is 17 residues long. V lost 3 bases and J lost 0; bases outside the gene matches: 10. Per germline, CDR1 KGHSH and CDR2 LQKENI. CDR3 loop: CASSPQWTGRVNTEAFF. The DNA for the CDR3 is TGTGCCAGCTCACCTCAGTGGACAGGCCGAGTGAACACTGAAGCTTTCTTT.

The rearrangement joins TRBV3-1 (or the pseudogene TRBV3-2) to TRBJ2-5; D gene uncertain. This CDR3 has 13 residues. Germline CDR1 reads LGHDT; CDR2 reads YNNKEL (reference sequence). V shed 3 bases and J shed 12 bases, with 17 bases lying between them. The CDR3 DNA sequence: TGTGCCAGCAGCCAGACACCCGCCACACCCAAGTACTTC. Its protein product is CASSQTPATPKYF.

CDR3 in amino acids: CASSLEPGGPYNEQFF. CDR3 sequence (DNA): TGCGCCAGCAGCTTGGAACCGGGGGGCCCCTACAATGAGCAGTTCTTC. This chain links TRBV5-1 with TRBJ2-1; D possibly corresponds to TRBD2 (7 bases). V lost 0 bases and J 2 bases, leaving 12 bases between the germline ends. This CDR3 spans 16 amino acids. The germline gives CDR1 SGHRS, CDR2 YFSETQ.

The chain has TRBV28 and TRBJ1-3, with D uncertain. The CDR3 has 14 amino acids. The V gene's germline CDR1 is MDHEN and CDR2 SYDVKM. The V end lost 2 bases, the J end lost 4 bases, and 9 bases lay between the germline ends. In DNA form, the CDR3 reads TGTGCCAGCAGTTTAGGGCAGCTAGGAAACACCATATATTTT. Translated: CASSLGQLGNTIYF. The full variable domain, completed using reference TRBV28 and TRBJ1-3, is DVKVTQSSRYLVKRTGEKVFLECVQDMDHENMFWYRQDPGLGLRLIYFSYDVKMKEKGDIPEGYSVSREKKERFSLILESASTNQTSMYLCASSLGQLGNTIYFGEGSWLTVV.

This sequence joins TRBV27 and TRBJ2-7; D is perhaps TRBD2 (6 bases). This CDR3 has 14 amino acids. Trimming left V 6 bases short and J 2 bases short, with 14 bases between. Germline V gene data show CDR1 as MNHEY and CDR2 as SMNVEV (reference sequence). CDR3 sequence reads: CASSLGGPAYEQYF. The CDR3 DNA reads TGTGCCAGCAGCCTTGGAGGGCCGGCCTACGAGCAGTACTTC.

This rearrangement joins TRBV30 to TRBJ1-2; D is perhaps TRBD1 (5 bases). Germline V gene lookup returns CDR1 GTSNPN and CDR2 SVGIG (reference sequence). The CDR3 is made up of 14 amino acids. The ends were cut back, 3 bases at V and 7 bases at J, with 18 bases in the middle. CDR3 sequence (DNA): TGTGCCTGGAGACCTAGGGACGGTCTGGGTGGCTACACCTTC. Translation: CAWRPRDGLGGYTF.

The chain links TRBV4-3 to TRBJ2-2; 9 bases line up with TRBD2. The trim removed 1 base at V and 5 bases at J, leaving 2 bases unmatched. Germline V gives CDR1 LGHNA, CDR2 YSLEER. The CDR3 runs 15 residues. The CDR3 coding sequence is TGCGCCAGCAGCCAAGCGCTAGCGGGGACCGGGGAGCTGTTTTTT. Encoded protein: CASSQALAGTGELFF.

The J gene is TRBJ1-4, the V gene TRBV2; D is unresolved. The V end was cut by 6 bases, the J end by 4 bases, with 15 bases between. Germline CDR1 reads SNHLY; CDR2 reads FYNNEI. CDR3 length: 15 amino acids. CDR3 nucleotide sequence: TGTGCCAGCAGGGAGGGTGGGAGGAGTAATGAAAAACTGTTTTTT. This sequence encodes CASREGGRSNEKLFF.